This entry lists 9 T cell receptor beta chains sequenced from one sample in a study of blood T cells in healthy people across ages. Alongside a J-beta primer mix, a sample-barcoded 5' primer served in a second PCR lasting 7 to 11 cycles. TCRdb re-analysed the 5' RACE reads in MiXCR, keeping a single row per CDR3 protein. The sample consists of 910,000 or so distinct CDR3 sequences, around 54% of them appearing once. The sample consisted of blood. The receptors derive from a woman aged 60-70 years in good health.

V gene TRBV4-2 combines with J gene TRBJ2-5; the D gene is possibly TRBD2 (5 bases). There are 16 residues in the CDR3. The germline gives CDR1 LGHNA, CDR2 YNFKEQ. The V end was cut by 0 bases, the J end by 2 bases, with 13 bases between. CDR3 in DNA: TGTGCCAGCAGCCAAGACCCGCGGGCCGCTCAAGAGACCCAGTACTTC. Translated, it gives CASSQDPRAAQETQYF.

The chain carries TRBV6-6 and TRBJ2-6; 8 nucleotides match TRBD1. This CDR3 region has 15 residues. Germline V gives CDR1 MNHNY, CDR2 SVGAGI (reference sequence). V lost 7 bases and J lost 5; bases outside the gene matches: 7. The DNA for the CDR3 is TGTGCCAGCACCTCCACAGGGGGGAGGGCCAACGTCCTGACTTTC. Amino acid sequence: CASTSTGGRANVLTF.

This CDR3 is CASSWTVTSNYGYTF. The CDR3 DNA reads TGTGCCAGCAGTTGGACAGTAACCAGCAACTATGGCTACACCTTC. V gene TRBV6-2 or TRBV6-3 combines with J gene TRBJ1-2; TRBD1 might be the D (6 bases). V lost 4 bases and J lost 2, with 14 bases in between. Germline assignment: CDR1 MNHEY and CDR2 SVGEGT. There are 15 residues in the CDR3.

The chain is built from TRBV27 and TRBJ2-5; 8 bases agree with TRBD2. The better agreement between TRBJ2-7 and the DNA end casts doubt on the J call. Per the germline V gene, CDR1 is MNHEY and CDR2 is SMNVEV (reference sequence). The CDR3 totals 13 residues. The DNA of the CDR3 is TGTGCCAGCAGTTACCCGGGAGGGCGCGAGCAGTACTTC. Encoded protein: CASSYPGGREQYF.

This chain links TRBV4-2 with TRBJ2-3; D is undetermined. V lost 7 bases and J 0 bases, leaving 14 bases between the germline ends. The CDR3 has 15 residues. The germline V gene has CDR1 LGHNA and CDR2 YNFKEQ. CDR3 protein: CASNERPQSTDTQYF. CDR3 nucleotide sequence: TGTGCCAGCAACGAAAGACCCCAGAGCACAGATACGCAGTATTTT.

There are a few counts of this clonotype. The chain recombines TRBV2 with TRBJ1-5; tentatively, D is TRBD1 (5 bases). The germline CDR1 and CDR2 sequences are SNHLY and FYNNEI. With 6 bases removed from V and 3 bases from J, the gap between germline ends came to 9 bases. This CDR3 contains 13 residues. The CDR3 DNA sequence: TGTGCCAGCAGGACAGCTGACAATCAGCCCCAGCATTTT. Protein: CASRTADNQPQHF.

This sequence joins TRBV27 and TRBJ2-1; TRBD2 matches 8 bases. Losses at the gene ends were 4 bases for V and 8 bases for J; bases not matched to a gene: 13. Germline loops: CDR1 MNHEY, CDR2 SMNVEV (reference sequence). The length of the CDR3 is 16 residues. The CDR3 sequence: CASSSAGGRKKDEQFF. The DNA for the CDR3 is TGTGCCAGCAGTTCCGCGGGAGGACGAAAAAAAGATGAGCAGTTCTTC.

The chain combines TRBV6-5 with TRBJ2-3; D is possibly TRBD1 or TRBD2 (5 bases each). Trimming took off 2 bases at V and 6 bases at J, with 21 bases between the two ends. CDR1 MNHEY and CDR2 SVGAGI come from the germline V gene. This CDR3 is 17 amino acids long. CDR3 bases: TGTGCCAGCAGTTACCCCTTGGGACGGACCGTCAATGATACGCAGTATTTT. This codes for CASSYPLGRTVNDTQYF.

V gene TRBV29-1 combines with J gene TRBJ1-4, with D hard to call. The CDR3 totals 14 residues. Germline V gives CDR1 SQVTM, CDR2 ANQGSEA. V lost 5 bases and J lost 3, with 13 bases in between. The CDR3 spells CSVMGIGANEKLFF. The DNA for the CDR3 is TGCAGCGTTATGGGGATCGGGGCTAATGAAAAACTGTTTTTT.